Given below is one T cell receptor (beta chain) in context. These data come from a study of early T cells in non-severe SARS-CoV-2 infection. Germline CDR1 is DFQATT and CDR2 is SNEGSKA (reference sequence). Trimming took 3 bases from V and 2 from J, leaving 16 bases between them. This CDR3 contains 16 residues. TCRdb fed the 5' RACE reads into MiXCR, producing one record per CDR3 protein. The top ten hold roughly 1.3% of the sample, which has about 99,000 distinct CDR3 sequences, around 16% seen once. The sequence derives from an adult who was a healthcare worker with PCR-confirmed SARS-CoV-2 infection or an uninfected control (not recorded which). This chain joins TRBV20-1 and TRBJ2-2; TRBD1 might be the D (6 bases). Sequenced input: whole blood. CDR3 protein: CSARASGALNTGELFF. The CDR3, as DNA: TGCAGTGCTAGGGCGTCAGGGGCACTTAACACCGGGGAGCTGTTTTTT.